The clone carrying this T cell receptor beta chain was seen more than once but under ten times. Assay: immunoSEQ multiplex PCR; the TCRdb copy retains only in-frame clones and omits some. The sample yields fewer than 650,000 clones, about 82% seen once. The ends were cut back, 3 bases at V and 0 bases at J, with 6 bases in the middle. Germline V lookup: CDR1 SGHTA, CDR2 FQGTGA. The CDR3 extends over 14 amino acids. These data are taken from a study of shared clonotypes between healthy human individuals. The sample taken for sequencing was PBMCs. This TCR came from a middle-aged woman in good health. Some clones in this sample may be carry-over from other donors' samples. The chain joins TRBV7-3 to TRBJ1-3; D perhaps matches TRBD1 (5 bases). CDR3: CASSLGDSGNTIYF. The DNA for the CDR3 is TGTGCCAGCAGCTTGGGGGACTCTGGAAACACCATATATTTT.